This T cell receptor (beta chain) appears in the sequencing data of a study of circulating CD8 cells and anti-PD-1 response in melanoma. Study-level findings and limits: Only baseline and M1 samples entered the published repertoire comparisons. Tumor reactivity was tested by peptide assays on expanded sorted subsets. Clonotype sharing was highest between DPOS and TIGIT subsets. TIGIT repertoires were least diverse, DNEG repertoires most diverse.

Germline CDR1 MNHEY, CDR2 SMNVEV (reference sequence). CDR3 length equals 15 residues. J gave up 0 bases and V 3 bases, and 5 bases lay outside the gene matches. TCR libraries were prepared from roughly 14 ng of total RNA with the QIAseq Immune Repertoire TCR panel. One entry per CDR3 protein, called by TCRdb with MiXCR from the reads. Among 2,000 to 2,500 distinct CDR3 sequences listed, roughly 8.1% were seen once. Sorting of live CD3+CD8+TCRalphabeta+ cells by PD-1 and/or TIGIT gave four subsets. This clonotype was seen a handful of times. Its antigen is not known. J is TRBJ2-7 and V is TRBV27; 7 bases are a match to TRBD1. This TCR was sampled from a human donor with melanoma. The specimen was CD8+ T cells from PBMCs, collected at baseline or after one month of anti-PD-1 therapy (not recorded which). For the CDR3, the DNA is TGTGCCAGCAGTTTTCTTGGGACAGTCTCCTACGAGCAGTACTTC. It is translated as CASSFLGTVSYEQYF.